Sequencing of this T cell receptor beta chain was carried out in a study of cytomegalovirus exposure and HLA in healthy donors. Broader study findings: Some V segments, including TRBV6-2 and TRBV6-3, were excluded as indistinguishable. Listed as cytomegalovirus-associated were 150 to 200 TCR beta chains.

The V gene's germline CDR1 is SSHAT and CDR2 FNYEAQ (reference sequence). This CDR3 has 14 residues. Trimming removed 5 bases from V and 6 bases from J; junction bases left unmatched: 8. The study ran its PCR with 60 Vbeta and 13 Jbeta primers. This table comes from immunoSEQ multiplex PCR, and its TCRdb copy is limited to in-frame clones, with some not included. The table shows about 260,000 clones, with 70% to 90% occurring only once. About this clone: No antigen is known for it.

Healthy donors of bone marrow made up the group. The sequenced sample was PBMCs. This TCR was sampled from a woman aged 40 to 50 in good health and CMV-seropositive. The chain combines TRBV7-7 with TRBJ2-3; 7 positions agree with TRBD1. The CDR3 bases are TGTGCCAGCAGCCCCCGGACAGGTTGGGATACGCAGTATTTT. Its protein product is CASSPRTGWDTQYF.